The 28 T cell receptor beta chains listed next were all sequenced from one sample in a study of blood T cell repertoires in COVID-19. Clones were read by immunoSEQ multiplex PCR, and TCRdb kept only the in-frame ones, dropping some. The sample shows about 260,000 clones, around nine tenths of them seen only once. The sequencing sample was made of peripheral blood. These receptors were collected from a man aged 40-50 years with active or convalescent COVID-19.

This sequence joins TRBV5-4 and TRBJ2-3; TRBD2 matches at 8 bases. The junction had 9 bases not matched to a gene; V was cut back by 4 bases and J by 2 bases. The CDR3 has 16 amino acids. Per the germline V gene, CDR1 is SGHNT and CDR2 is YYREEE (reference sequence). CDR3 sequence: CASSRKTSGTTDTQYF. Written as DNA, the CDR3 is TGTGCCAGCAGCCGAAAAACTAGCGGAACCACAGATACGCAGTATTTT.

The rearrangement uses TRBV2 and TRBJ2-2; TRBD2 might be the D (5 bases). Trimming took 7 bases from V and 4 from J, leaving 13 bases between them. Germline V lookup: CDR1 SNHLY, CDR2 FYNNEI. CDR3 length: 14 amino acids. The CDR3 region is CASISPDFTGELFF. DNA for the CDR3: TGTGCCAGCATCAGTCCGGACTTCACCGGGGAGCTGTTTTTT.

The chain recombines TRBV18 with TRBJ2-1, with 7 nucleotides matching TRBD1. The CDR3 consists of 13 residues. CDR1 is KGHSH and CDR2 is LQKENI in the germline V gene. The junction had 6 bases not matched to a gene; V was cut back by 4 bases and J by 9 bases. This CDR3 reads CASSRGTDGEQFF. DNA for the CDR3: TGTGCCAGCTCACGAGGGACAGATGGTGAGCAGTTCTTC.

The chain uses TRBV7-8 and TRBJ2-1; TRBD2 agrees at 9 bases. The V gene end was trimmed by 0 bases and the J gene end by 0 bases; junction bases not matched to a gene: 6. Germline lookup yields CDR1 SGHVS and CDR2 FQNEAQ. CDR3 length: 18 residues. CDR3 protein: CASSLAGLAGPSYNEQFF. The CDR3 coding sequence is TGTGCCAGCAGCTTAGCGGGGCTAGCGGGACCCTCCTACAATGAGCAGTTCTTC.

V is TRBV9 and J is TRBJ1-3; 8 bases line up with TRBD1. J was trimmed by 0 bases and V by 5 bases; bases with no gene match: 4. CDR1 and CDR2 (germline): SGDLS, YYNGEE. This CDR3 contains 15 residues. Here the CDR3 DNA reads TGTGCCAGCAGTGCAGGGGGCCCCTCTGGAAACACCATATATTTT. This translates into CASSAGGPSGNTIYF.

The chain uses TRBV29-1 and TRBJ2-7; 11 bases map to TRBD2. The CDR3 consists of 13 residues. Germline CDR1 is SQVTM and CDR2 is ANQGSEA. V lost 2 bases to trimming and J lost 13 bases; unmatched junction nucleotides: 10. CDR3 bases: TGCAGCGTTGAATCGGGGCTAGCGGGAGGTAAATACTTC. Translated: CSVESGLAGGKYF.

This chain joins TRBV5-1 and TRBJ1-2; D is uncertain. The germline gives CDR1 SGHRS, CDR2 YFSETQ. This CDR3 spans 14 amino acids. V lost 0 bases, J lost 7 bases, and 13 bases lay in between. The CDR3: CASSLDGFQRGYTF. CDR3 bases: TGCGCCAGCAGCTTGGACGGCTTCCAGCGTGGCTACACCTTC.

The V gene is TRBV2, the J gene TRBJ1-5; perhaps TRBD1 as D (6 bases). Trimming stripped 7 bases from V and 2 bases from J, with 18 bases between. The CDR3 is made up of 16 amino acids. Germline-derived CDR1 and CDR2 are SNHLY and FYNNEI. CDR3 coding DNA: TGTGCCAGCACCCCGAGGGGGGGATTTGGCAATCAGCCCCAGCATTTT. Translating it yields CASTPRGGFGNQPQHF.

This chain joins TRBV14 and TRBJ2-5; possible D gene TRBD2, 5 bases. V lost 3 bases, J lost 5 bases, and 13 bases lay in between. From germline, CDR1 is SGHDN and CDR2 FVKESK. The CDR3 has 14 amino acids. In DNA, the CDR3 is TGTGCCAGCAGCCATCTGGGAACGGGGGAGACCCAGTACTTC. Amino acid sequence: CASSHLGTGETQYF.

The V and J genes are TRBV18 and TRBJ1-2; a weak D match, TRBD1 (6 bases). Trimming removed 3 bases from V and 8 bases from J, with 19 bases in between. The CDR3 loop spans 15 amino acids. Germline V gene lookup returns CDR1 KGHSH and CDR2 LQKENI. CDR3 coding DNA: TGTGCCAGCTCACCCGGCCGGGGGGCGATCGACGGCTACACCTTC. Translating it yields CASSPGRGAIDGYTF.

This clone was observed a handful of times. J is TRBJ2-1 and V is TRBV6-5; D call uncertain. Germline V CDR1 and CDR2: MNHEY, SVGAGI. V was shortened by 4 bases and J by 8 bases, with 9 bases between the two germline ends. The CDR3 is 12 amino acids. The CDR3 spells CASSSLADEQFF. In nucleotides, the CDR3 is TGTGCCAGCAGTTCCCTCGCGGATGAGCAGTTCTTC.

V gene TRBV4-2 combines with J gene TRBJ1-1; 9 positions match TRBD1. Per the germline V gene, CDR1 is LGHNA and CDR2 is YNFKEQ. The CDR3 is made up of 15 amino acids. V was pared by 1 base and J by 5 bases, with 5 bases of the junction left unmatched. The CDR3 protein is CASSQGGQGETEAFF. In nucleotides, the CDR3 is TGTGCCAGCAGCCAAGGGGGACAGGGCGAGACTGAAGCTTTCTTT.

This chain links TRBV27 with TRBJ2-7, with a possible D match to TRBD2 (6 bases). V gave up 3 bases and J gave up 1 base, with 10 bases separating them. CDR3 size: 14 residues. Looked up from germline, CDR1 is MNHEY and CDR2 is SMNVEV (reference sequence). The DNA for the CDR3 is TGTGCCAGCAGTTTCCGGGGGACGTCCTACGAGCAGTACTTC. It yields the protein CASSFRGTSYEQYF.

The chain recombines TRBV5-1 with TRBJ1-2, with D possibly being TRBD1 (5 bases). From germline, CDR1 is SGHRS and CDR2 YFSETQ. Trimming removed 4 bases from V and 6 bases from J, with 10 bases in between. The CDR3 spans 12 residues. The CDR3, as DNA: TGCGCCAGCAGCCCTCTGACAGATGGCTACACCTTC. Encoded protein: CASSPLTDGYTF.

This chain links TRBV5-4 with TRBJ1-2; unclear D gene. Germline lookup yields CDR1 SGHNT and CDR2 YYREEE (reference sequence). This CDR3 region has 13 residues. Trimming took 4 bases from V and 2 from J, leaving 9 bases between them. CDR3 sequence reads: CASSPRVNYGYTF. Written as DNA, the CDR3 is TGTGCCAGCAGCCCCCGGGTGAACTATGGCTACACCTTC.

The chain couples TRBV15 to TRBJ2-5, with 7 bases matching TRBD2. The CDR3 length is 13 residues. Germline V gives CDR1 LNHNV, CDR2 YYDKDF (reference sequence). The V gene end was trimmed by 3 bases and the J gene end by 5 bases; junction bases not matched to a gene: 3. The CDR3 region is CATSREAGETQYF. The CDR3 DNA sequence: TGTGCCACCAGCAGGGAAGCGGGGGAGACCCAGTACTTC.

With regard to this clone: At the DNA level, this CDR3 is encoded by other sequences in the same sample as well. This chain joins TRBV5-1 and TRBJ2-7; 11 bases line up with TRBD2. The CDR3 consists of 15 residues. J was trimmed by 3 bases and V by 1 base; bases with no gene match: 3. Germline V gene sequence: CDR1 SGHRS, CDR2 YFSETQ. CDR3 DNA: TGCGCCAGCAGCTTGACCGGGACTAGCGGCTACGAGCAGTACTTC. Translating it yields CASSLTGTSGYEQYF.

The chain has TRBV29-1 and TRBJ2-1, with D perhaps TRBD2 (6 bases). Trimming removed 6 bases at V and 6 bases at J, with 9 bases between. CDR1 and CDR2 from the germline V gene are SQVTM and ANQGSEA. The CDR3 is made up of 11 amino acids. In DNA, the CDR3 is TGCAGCGTCCGGGGGTCCAATGAGCAGTTCTTC. Its protein product is CSVRGSNEQFF.

Comments on this clone: This sample includes further DNA sequences coding for the same CDR3. The V and J genes are TRBV29-1 and TRBJ2-1; no reliable D call. The CDR3 contains 10 residues. V shed 5 bases and J shed 4 bases, with 3 bases lying between them. Germline V gives CDR1 SQVTM, CDR2 ANQGSEA. CDR3 sequence reads: CSVLYNEQFF. The CDR3, as DNA: TGCAGCGTTCTTTACAATGAGCAGTTCTTC.

V is TRBV2 and J is TRBJ1-6; D unclear. Germline-derived CDR1 and CDR2 are SNHLY and FYNNEI. V was cut by 4 bases and J by 8 bases, with 6 bases left in between. This CDR3 comprises 12 residues. The CDR3 DNA reads as TGTGCCAGCAGTGGGACTTATTCACCCCTCCACTTT. Its translation: CASSGTYSPLHF.

Only a few counts were recorded for this clone. The chain joins TRBV18 to TRBJ1-3, with 8 bases identical to TRBD1. Germline CDR1 reads KGHSH; CDR2 reads LQKENI. V lost 3 bases and J lost 8; bases outside the gene matches: 12. This CDR3 region has 16 residues. CDR3 bases: TGTGCCAGCTCACCCCCGGACAGGGCTAACCGAGACACCATATATTTT. Encoded protein: CASSPPDRANRDTIYF.

In its sample, this clone was seen once. The V and J genes are TRBV19 and TRBJ2-7; 7 nucleotides align to TRBD1. CDR3 length: 15 amino acids. The junction had 7 bases not matched to a gene; V was cut back by 4 bases and J by 1 base. The germline V gene encodes CDR1 LNHDA and CDR2 SQIVND (reference sequence). The CDR3 here is CASSNGPGQSYEQYF. CDR3 DNA: TGTGCCAGTAGTAATGGTCCGGGACAGTCCTACGAGCAGTACTTC.

This rearrangement joins TRBV3-1 (or the pseudogene TRBV3-2) to TRBJ1-4; D remains ambiguous. CDR1 and CDR2 (germline): LGHDT, YNNKEL (reference sequence). The V gene lost 3 bases and the J gene lost 12 bases, with 17 bases spanning the gap. The CDR3 is made up of 14 amino acids. The CDR3 sequence is CASSHARLYGELFF. CDR3 DNA sequence: TGTGCCAGCAGCCACGCTAGATTATATGGAGAACTGTTTTTT.

This sequence joins TRBV3-1 (or the pseudogene TRBV3-2) and TRBJ1-6; 8 bases match TRBD1. Losses at the gene ends were 5 bases for V and 6 bases for J; bases not matched to a gene: 9. Per the germline V gene, CDR1 is LGHDT and CDR2 is YNNKEL (reference sequence). CDR3 length: 16 residues. The CDR3 sequence is CASSFPQGAGNSPLHF. The CDR3 nucleotides read TGTGCCAGCAGCTTCCCGCAGGGGGCGGGTAATTCACCCCTCCACTTT.

The V gene is TRBV4-1, the J gene TRBJ2-1, with D maybe TRBD2 (5 bases). V dropped 0 bases and J dropped 4 bases, with 16 bases sitting between them. Germline V gene data show CDR1 as MGHRA and CDR2 as YSYEKL. The CDR3 has 17 residues. The CDR3 loop reads CASSQDSPQRIYNEQFF. CDR3 nucleotide sequence: TGCGCCAGCAGCCAAGATAGCCCTCAGCGGATTTACAATGAGCAGTTCTTC.

CDR3 region: CASSKQRDQPQHF. DNA of the CDR3: TGTGCCAGCAGTAAACAGAGGGATCAGCCCCAGCATTTT. The chain recombines TRBV11-1 with TRBJ1-5, with no clear D. The germline V and J ends were trimmed by 6 bases and 5 bases, with 11 bases remaining between them. The germline V gene has CDR1 SGHAT and CDR2 FQDESV (reference sequence). The CDR3 spans 13 residues.

The chain joins TRBV7-9 to TRBJ1-1; the match to TRBD1 covers 7 bases. The CDR3 is made up of 15 amino acids. Germline assignment: CDR1 SEHNR and CDR2 FQNEAQ (reference sequence). V shed 3 bases and J 13 bases; nucleotides not matched to a gene: 17. CDR3 region: CASSFLGQKQVGDFF. The CDR3 nucleotides are TGTGCCAGCAGCTTTTTGGGACAGAAACAAGTAGGAGATTTCTTT. Based on the CDR3 plus reference TRBV7-9 and TRBJ1-1, the full variable domain is DTGVSQNPRHKITKRGQNVTFRCDPISEHNRLYWYRQTLGQGPEFLTYFQNEAQLEKSRLLSDRFSAERPKGSFSTLEIQRTEQGDSAMYLCASSFLGQKQVGDFFGQGTRLTVV.

J is TRBJ2-7 and V is TRBV7-2, with 7 nucleotides matching TRBD2. This CDR3 contains 15 residues. Germline V gene sequence: CDR1 SGHTA, CDR2 FQGNSA. The trim removed 1 base at V and 5 bases at J, leaving 8 bases unmatched. CDR3 sequence reads: CASSLGAGVEHEQYF. CDR3 sequence (DNA): TGTGCCAGCAGCTTAGGGGCGGGGGTAGAACACGAGCAGTACTTC. The entire variable domain, with the rest obtained from reference TRBV7-2 and TRBJ2-7, is as follows: GAGVSQSPSNKVTEKGKDVELRCDPISGHTALYWYRQSLGQGLEFLIYFQGNSAPDKSGLPSDRFSAERTGGSVSTLTIQRTQQEDSAVYLCASSLGAGVEHEQYFGPGTRLTVT.